This TCR beta chain was sequenced in a study of T cell changes during pregnancy in multiple sclerosis. Sequencing was performed with immunoSEQ multiplex PCR; in TCRdb, only in-frame clones are kept and a portion is missing. The sample lists about 69,000 clones; approximately 92% were seen once. Per germline, CDR1 LNHNV and CDR2 YYDKDF (reference sequence). The V and J ends lost 5 bases and 0 bases respectively, with 16 bases between them. The CDR3 loop spans 16 amino acids. The receptor comes from a female donor in good health, enrolled as a control in a pregnancy study. The chain couples TRBV15 to TRBJ2-5, with a weak D call TRBD2 (5 bases). Material: peripheral blood, obtained in the third trimester of pregnancy. CDR3 region: CATSGGEGSNQETQYF. The CDR3 nucleotides are TGTGCCACCAGCGGTGGAGAGGGCTCGAACCAAGAGACCCAGTACTTC.